These T cell receptor beta chains were read from a single sample in a study of CD8 T cells in ankylosing spondylitis. From the 5' RACE reads, TCRdb called clonotypes with MiXCR, one entry per CDR3 protein. This table holds fewer than 450,000 distinct CDR3 sequences, roughly 17% found once. The sequencing sample was made of blood, either unsorted or a sorted T cell fraction (not recorded which). The receptor set was obtained from a male donor with ankylosing spondylitis. The CDR3 runs from the conserved cysteine through the conserved F or W. The order of the fields is clone size, J gene, D gene, V gene, CDR3 DNA, CDR3 protein. D genes are given only for firm matches. The size of a clone is reported for some rows only, either as once, few or many, or as a class for expanded clones.

>many|TRBJ2-1|TRBD2|TRBV12-3/TRBV12-4
TGTGCCAGCAGTTTAAAGGGCGGGGGGGCCTACAATGAGCAGTTCTTC
CASSLKGGGAYNEQFF
>few|TRBJ2-4|.|TRBV5-6
TGTGCCAGCAGCTTGGTCGGGCGGGCCAAAAACATTCAGTACTTC
CASSLVGRAKNIQYF
>few|TRBJ1-3|.|TRBV15
TGTGCCACCAGCATAGAAGTCGGGGTTGGAAACACCATATATTTT
CATSIEVGVGNTIYF
>few|TRBJ2-1|.|TRBV5-1
TGCGCCAGCAGCCAGACAGACTCCTACAATGAGCAGTTCTTC
CASSQTDSYNEQFF
>few|TRBJ2-5|.|TRBV7-2
TGTGCCAGCAGCCCCTACCTTCAAGAGACCCAGTACTTC
CASSPYLQETQYF
>.|TRBJ2-5|TRBD2|TRBV5-1
TGCGCCAGCAGCTTGGCCGCTAGCGGGGGGCGAGGAGAGACCCAGTACTTC
CASSLAASGGRGETQYF
>few|TRBJ2-5|TRBD1|TRBV5-1
TGCGCCAGCAGCTTACAGGGACAGGTTCGAGAGACCCAGTACTTC
CASSLQGQVRETQYF
>many|TRBJ1-1|.|TRBV6-1
TGTGCCAGCAGTGCACGGACAGTGAACACTGAAGCTTTCTTT
CASSARTVNTEAFF
>many|TRBJ1-2|TRBD1|TRBV12-3/TRBV12-4
TGTGCCAGCAGTGAGACAGGGGGCACAAACTATGGCTACACCTTC
CASSETGGTNYGYTF
>.|TRBJ2-2|.|TRBV27
TGTGCCAGCAGTTTAACGGGGGGCCGCACCGGGGAGCTGTTTTTT
CASSLTGGRTGELFF
>.|TRBJ2-7|.|TRBV7-6
TGTGCCAGCAGCAAAGGGGGGCTAGTCGGCTACGAGCAGTACTTC
CASSKGGLVGYEQYF
>.|TRBJ2-2|.|TRBV7-8
TGTGCCAGCAGCCCCAAGGGGGAGCTGTTTTTT
CASSPKGELFF
>.|TRBJ2-7|.|TRBV7-9
TGTGCCAGCAGCTTAGTTGATGCGTTCTCCTTC
CASSLVDAFSF
>few|TRBJ2-1|.|TRBV6-5
TGTGCCAGCAGTTACAGGGCCCGCAATGAGCAGTTCTTC
CASSYRARNEQFF
>.|TRBJ1-5|.|TRBV20-1
TGCAGTGCTAGAGATCCAGCAGAGGCAGGCAATCAGCCCCAGCATTTT
CSARDPAEAGNQPQHF
>.|TRBJ2-5|.|TRBV3-1
TGTGCCAGCAGCCAAGTTCGCGAGACCCAGTACTTC
CASSQVRETQYF
>.|TRBJ1-2|.|TRBV29-1
TGCAGCGCCGCGACAGTAACTAACTATGGCTACACCTTC
CSAATVTNYGYTF
>few|TRBJ2-3|.|TRBV28
TGTGCCAGCAGTTTAAGGGGGAGGAGACAGACAGATACGCAGTATTTT
CASSLRGRRQTDTQYF
>many|TRBJ1-1|TRBD1|TRBV20-1
TGCAGTGCTAGTAAGGGGGCCCCGAACACTGAAGCTTTCTTT
CSASKGAPNTEAFF
>.|TRBJ2-1|TRBD2|TRBV5-1
TGCGCCAGCAGCTTGGGGCTAGCGGGAAGGGTGCAGTTCTTC
CASSLGLAGRVQFF
>.|TRBJ1-2|.|TRBV4-1
TGCGCCAGCAGCCGGGCGGGGGACAACTATGGCTACACCTTC
CASSRAGDNYGYTF
>few|TRBJ1-4|.|TRBV11-1
TGTGCCAGCAGCTTAGCGGGAGATCGCAATGAAAAACTGTTTTTT
CASSLAGDRNEKLFF
>.|TRBJ2-5|TRBD2|TRBV12-3/TRBV12-4
TGTGCCAGCAGTTTAGTCCTAGCGGGGGGGCTAGAGACCCAGTACTTC
CASSLVLAGGLETQYF
>few|TRBJ2-1|TRBD1|TRBV7-3
TGTGCCAGCAGCTCGGGACAGGGGTACTACAATGAGCAGTTCTTC
CASSSGQGYYNEQFF
>.|TRBJ2-1|.|TRBV5-1
TGCGCCAGCAGCCTCACCTATGATGAGCAGTTCTTC
CASSLTYDEQFF
>.|TRBJ1-1|.|TRBV5-1
TGCGCCAGCAGCTTTTCCAACAGTTTGAACACTGAAGCTTTCTTT
CASSFSNSLNTEAFF
>once|TRBJ2-7|.|TRBV18
TGTGCCAGCTCATCCGGGACGGGTGACGAGCAGTACTTC
CASSSGTGDEQYF
>many|TRBJ1-2|TRBD1|TRBV20-1
TGCAGTGCTAGTAGTACAGGGGCGGTATATGGCTACACCTTC
CSASSTGAVYGYTF
>.|TRBJ2-1|.|TRBV7-3
TGTGCCAGCGGTTCCGGGACTGCTTACAATGAGCAGTTCTTC
CASGSGTAYNEQFF
>few|TRBJ2-3|.|TRBV20-1
TGCAGTGCTAGAGTAGAGGGCACAGATACGCAGTATTTT
CSARVEGTDTQYF
>few|TRBJ1-2|.|TRBV6-1
TGTGCCAGCAGGGGACCAACTAACTATGGCTACACCTTC
CASRGPTNYGYTF
>few|TRBJ1-6|.|TRBV30
TGTGCCTGGTCCCTCCAGGATAATTCACCCCTCCACTTT
CAWSLQDNSPLHF
>few|TRBJ1-5|.|TRBV7-2
TGTGCCAGCGGCAGGGAAGGCAATCAGCCCCAGCATTTT
CASGREGNQPQHF
>few|TRBJ2-7|.|TRBV27
TGTGCCAGCAGTAGGCGGGACCCATCCTACGAGCAGTACTTC
CASSRRDPSYEQYF
>few|TRBJ2-7|TRBD1|TRBV18
TGTGCCAGCTCACCACCCGGGACAGTTCAAACCTACGAGCAGTACTTC
CASSPPGTVQTYEQYF
>.|TRBJ1-2|TRBD1|TRBV11-1
TGTGCCAGCAGCCTACATTATGGAGACAGGGCGCAAGGCTATGGCTACACCTTC
CASSLHYGDRAQGYGYTF
>.|TRBJ1-4|TRBD1|TRBV7-9
TGTGCCAGCAGCCACCTCGAGACAGGGGCTAATGAAAAACTGTTTTTT
CASSHLETGANEKLFF
>few|TRBJ2-5|TRBD2|TRBV7-2
TGTGCCAGCACCCCGGGGACTAGCGGGAGGTTTGCAGAGACCCAGTACTTC
CASTPGTSGRFAETQYF
>many|TRBJ1-1|.|TRBV12-3/TRBV12-4
TGTGCCAGCAGTAAATTTTCGGGGGTCAACACTGAAGCTTTCTTT
CASSKFSGVNTEAFF
>many|TRBJ2-1|.|TRBV24-1
TGTGCCACCAGTGATTTGTCTGACGGGAGAGGTCTCAATGAGCAGTTCTTC
CATSDLSDGRGLNEQFF
>many|TRBJ2-1|TRBD1|TRBV20-1
TGCAGTGCCCGTGGACAGGGCCCCTACAATGAGCAGTTCTTC
CSARGQGPYNEQFF
>.|TRBJ1-1|TRBD1|TRBV5-1
TGCGCCAGCAGCTTGGTCGGGACAGGGGGTACTGAAGCTTTCTTT
CASSLVGTGGTEAFF
>many|TRBJ2-1|TRBD2|TRBV7-2
TGTGCCAGCAGCTTAAATGTGCTAGCGGGGGGCCATGAGCAGTTCTTC
CASSLNVLAGGHEQFF
>.|TRBJ2-1|TRBD2|TRBV18
TGTGCCAGCTCACCACTAGGACTAGACTACAATGAGCAGTTCTTC
CASSPLGLDYNEQFF
>.|TRBJ2-5|.|TRBV2
TGTGCCAGCAGTGAACACGGGGAGACCCAGTACTTC
CASSEHGETQYF
>.|TRBJ1-5|TRBD1|TRBV6-2/TRBV6-3
TGTGCCAGCAGTTCCGGGGGGGGGACAGGGGGCAACCAGCCCCAGCATTTT
CASSSGGGTGGNQPQHF
>few|TRBJ2-1|TRBD1|TRBV7-9
TGTGCCAGCAGCGCGGGACAGGCCAGCTCCTACAATGAGCAGTTCTTC
CASSAGQASSYNEQFF
>many|TRBJ1-1|.|TRBV12-3/TRBV12-4
TGTGCCAGCAGTTTAGGTCGGCACAGACTTGAAGCTTTCTTT
CASSLGRHRLEAFF
>.|TRBJ1-6|TRBD1|TRBV27
TGTGCCAGCAGTACACGACAGGGTTATTCACCCCTCCACTTT
CASSTRQGYSPLHF
>many|TRBJ2-7|.|TRBV9
TGTGCCAGCAGCGAAGGGAGCGGGCCAACCTACGAGCAGTACTTC
CASSEGSGPTYEQYF
>.|TRBJ1-1|TRBD1|TRBV15
TGTGCCACCTCCGGGACAGGGGTGGTCTACACTGAAGCTTTCTTT
CATSGTGVVYTEAFF
>.|TRBJ1-2|.|TRBV5-1
TGCGCCAGCAGCGCGGGACGGACCGTCTATGGCTACACCTTC
CASSAGRTVYGYTF
>few|TRBJ2-5|.|TRBV6-1
TGTGCCAGCAGCCTCAGGGTGGAGGAGACCCAGTACTTC
CASSLRVEETQYF
>few|TRBJ1-2|.|TRBV9
TGTGCCAGCAGCACTCACGTTGGAGGGGCCTATGGTTACACCTTC
CASSTHVGGAYGYTF